Presented here are 10 T cell receptor beta chains from one specimen sequenced in a study of blood T cell repertoires in COVID-19. Data came from immunoSEQ multiplex PCR; TCRdb stores just in-frame clones and leaves some out. The sample includes 150,000 or so clones, 84% seen only once; the top ten take approximately 14%. The sample taken for sequencing was peripheral blood. The source is a man younger than 35 with active or convalescent COVID-19.

This chain joins TRBV6-1 and TRBJ1-5; D unresolved. This CDR3 is 17 amino acids long. CDR1 and CDR2 (germline): MNHNS, SASEGT. V gave up 2 bases and J gave up 7 bases, with 21 bases separating them. In DNA form, the CDR3 reads TGTGCCAGCAGTGAAACCCGCAGCGGGAGGGTCAGACAGCCCCAGCATTTT. This translates into CASSETRSGRVRQPQHF.

The V and J genes are TRBV7-9 and TRBJ1-6; 7 bases fit TRBD1. The germline V gene has CDR1 SEHNR and CDR2 FQNEAQ (reference sequence). The CDR3 totals 16 residues. V shed 5 bases, J shed 9 bases, and the junction held 13 bases outside the gene matches. This CDR3 reads CASSQNSGTVFSPLHF. The DNA for the CDR3 is TGTGCCAGCAGCCAGAACTCCGGGACAGTATTTTCACCCCTCCACTTT. Supplemented by reference TRBV7-9 and TRBJ1-6, the full variable domain reads DTGVSQNPRHKITKRGQNVTFRCDPISEHNRLYWYRQTLGQGPEFLTYFQNEAQLEKSRLLSDRFSAERPKGSFSTLEIQRTEQGDSAMYLCASSQNSGTVFSPLHFGNGTRLTVT.

This clone was seen more than once but under ten times. The chain uses TRBV20-1 and TRBJ2-4; D uncertain. V shed 8 bases and J shed 6 bases, with 11 bases lying between them. CDR3 length: 11 amino acids. Germline V gene data show CDR1 as DFQATT and CDR2 as SNEGSKA (reference sequence). Written as DNA, the CDR3 is TGCAGTCCCAGTTTGTCAAACATTCAGTACTTC. This codes for CSPSLSNIQYF.

The chain employs TRBV6-5 and TRBJ1-4; the D gene is possibly TRBD1 (5 bases). Trimming removed 6 bases from V and 6 bases from J, with 17 bases in between. CDR1 and CDR2 from the germline V gene are MNHEY and SVGAGI. The CDR3 runs to 15 residues. CDR3 in amino acids: CASRGPGGEDEKLFF. The CDR3 region has the DNA TGTGCCAGCAGGGGCCCGGGAGGGGAGGATGAAAAACTGTTTTTT.

This clone was picked up one time. The CDR3 loop reads CASSLSGLNTEAFF. The CDR3 coding sequence is TGTGCCAGCAGTTTGTCGGGATTGAACACTGAAGCTTTCTTT. The chain uses TRBV6-5 and TRBJ1-1; D not resolved. V lost 4 bases, J lost 0 bases, and 9 bases lay in between. This CDR3 spans 14 amino acids. The germline V gene has CDR1 MNHEY and CDR2 SVGAGI.

The gene calls are TRBV29-1 and TRBJ1-2, with 7 nucleotides matching TRBD1. Germline V CDR1 and CDR2: SQVTM, ANQGSEA. Trimming at V came to 4 bases and at J to 1 base, leaving 6 bases not matched to a gene. The CDR3 length is 14 residues. The CDR3 loop is CSVVRGVNNYGYTF. The CDR3 DNA reads TGCAGCGTTGTCAGGGGGGTTAATAACTATGGCTACACCTTC.

The chain carries TRBV19 and TRBJ1-6, with D perhaps TRBD1 (6 bases). The CDR3 consists of 15 residues. Trimming removed 5 bases at V and 3 bases at J, with 11 bases between. CDR1 is LNHDA and CDR2 is SQIVND in the germline V gene (reference sequence). This chain's CDR3 is CASSRRDNYNSPLHF. The CDR3 bases are TGTGCCAGTAGTCGCCGGGACAACTATAATTCACCCCTCCACTTT.

This clone was found a few times. J is TRBJ2-2 and V is TRBV15, with D possibly TRBD1 on 6 matching bases. Germline V lookup: CDR1 LNHNV, CDR2 YYDKDF (reference sequence). Trimming pared 9 bases from V and 5 bases from J, leaving 16 bases between. CDR3 length: 14 amino acids. The CDR3 reads CATRATGRTGELFF. The CDR3 DNA reads TGTGCCACTAGAGCTACAGGGCGGACCGGGGAGCTGTTTTTT.

The gene calls are TRBV2 and TRBJ1-6; D is uncertain. CDR1 and CDR2 from the germline V gene are SNHLY and FYNNEI. The V and J ends lost 11 bases and 0 bases respectively, with 8 bases between them. This CDR3 is built from 13 residues. The CDR3, as DNA: TGTGCCTGTTCTAGCTCCTATAATTCACCCCTCCACTTT. This gives the protein CACSSSYNSPLHF.

The chain uses TRBV6-4 and TRBJ2-1; the match to TRBD2 covers 11 bases. From germline, CDR1 is MRHNA and CDR2 SNTAGT. J lost 3 bases, V lost 0 bases, and 4 bases had no gene match. CDR3 length equals 17 residues. The CDR3, as DNA: TGTGCCAGCAGTGACTCGTATAGCGGGGGGGGCTACAATGAGCAGTTCTTC. Translation: CASSDSYSGGGYNEQFF.